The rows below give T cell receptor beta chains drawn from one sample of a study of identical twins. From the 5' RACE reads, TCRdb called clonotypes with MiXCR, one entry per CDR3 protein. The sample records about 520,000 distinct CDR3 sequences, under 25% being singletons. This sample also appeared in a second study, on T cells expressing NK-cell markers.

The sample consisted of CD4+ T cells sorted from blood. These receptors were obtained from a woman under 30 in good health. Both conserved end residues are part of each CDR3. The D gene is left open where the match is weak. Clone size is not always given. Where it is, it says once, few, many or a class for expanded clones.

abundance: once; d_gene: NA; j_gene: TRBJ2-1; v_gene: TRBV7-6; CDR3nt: TGTGCCAGCAGCTTAGCGGGGGGGCTAAAGAATGAGCAGTTCTTC; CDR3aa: CASSLAGGLKNEQFF
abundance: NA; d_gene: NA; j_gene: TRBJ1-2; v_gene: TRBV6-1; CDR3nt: TGTGCCAGCGCCCCTCAGGACTATGGCTACACCTTC; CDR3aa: CASAPQDYGYTF
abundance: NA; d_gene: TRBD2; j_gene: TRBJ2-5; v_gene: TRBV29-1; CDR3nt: TGCAGCGTTGTTATTGGGGGAGGGATGGAGACCCAGTACTTC; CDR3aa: CSVVIGGGMETQYF
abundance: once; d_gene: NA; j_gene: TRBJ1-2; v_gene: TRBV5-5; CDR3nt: TGTGCCAGCAGCCGTGGATTACAGGCCTACTTAACTAACTATGGCTACACCTTC; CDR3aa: CASSRGLQAYLTNYGYTF
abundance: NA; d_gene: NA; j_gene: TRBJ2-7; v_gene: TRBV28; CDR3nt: TGTGCCAGCAGTTTAGCCCCTGGGCACGAGCAGTACTTC; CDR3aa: CASSLAPGHEQYF
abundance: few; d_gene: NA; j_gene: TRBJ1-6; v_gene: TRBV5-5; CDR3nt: TGTGCCAGCAGCTTGGCAGGGTTCCTCAATTCACCCCTCCACTTT; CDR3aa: CASSLAGFLNSPLHF
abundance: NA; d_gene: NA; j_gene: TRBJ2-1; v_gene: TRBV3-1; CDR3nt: TGTGCCAGCAGCCCCTTTTCCCCGTCGGGCTACAATGAGCAGTTCTTC; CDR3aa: CASSPFSPSGYNEQFF
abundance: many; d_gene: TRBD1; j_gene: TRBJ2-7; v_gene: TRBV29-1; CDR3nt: TGCAGCGGTGGACAGGGCGGCGAGCAGTACTTC; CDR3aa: CSGGQGGEQYF
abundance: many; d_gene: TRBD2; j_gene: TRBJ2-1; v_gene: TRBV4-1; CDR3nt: TGCGCCAGCAGCCACCCGGGACTAGCGTACACTAGCTCCTACAATGAGCAGTTCTTC; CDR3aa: CASSHPGLAYTSSYNEQFF
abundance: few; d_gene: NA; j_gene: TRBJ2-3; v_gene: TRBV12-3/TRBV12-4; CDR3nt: TGTGCCAGCACCCCGATCACAGATACGCAGTATTTT; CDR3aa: CASTPITDTQYF
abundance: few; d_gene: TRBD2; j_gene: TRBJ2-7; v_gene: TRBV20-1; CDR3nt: TGCAGTGCTTCTTTAGCGGGGGGGCCAATCGAGCAGTACTTC; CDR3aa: CSASLAGGPIEQYF
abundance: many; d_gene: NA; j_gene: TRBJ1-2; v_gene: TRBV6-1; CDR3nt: TGTGCCAGCAGTGAAAGTTGGGTCGCACAGACCTTC; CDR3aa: CASSESWVAQTF
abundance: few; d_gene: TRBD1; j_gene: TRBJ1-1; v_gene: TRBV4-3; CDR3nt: TGCGCCAGCAGCCAAGAGGCAGGGGGCACTGAAGCTTTCTTT; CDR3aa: CASSQEAGGTEAFF
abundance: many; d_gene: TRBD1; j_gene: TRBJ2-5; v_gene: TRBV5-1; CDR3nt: TGCGCCAGCAGCATCGACAGGGACCAAGAGACCCAGTACTTC; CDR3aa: CASSIDRDQETQYF
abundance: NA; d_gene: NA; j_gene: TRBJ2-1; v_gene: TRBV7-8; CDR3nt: TGTGCCAGCAGCTTAATCGCCCAGAACTCATTCCTTTCCAATGAGCAGTTCTTC; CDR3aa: CASSLIAQNSFLSNEQFF
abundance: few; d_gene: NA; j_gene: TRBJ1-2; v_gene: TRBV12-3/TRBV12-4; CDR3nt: TGTGCCAGCAGTGCCAGAGGGGGAGTAGGCGGCTACACCTTC; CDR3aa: CASSARGGVGGYTF
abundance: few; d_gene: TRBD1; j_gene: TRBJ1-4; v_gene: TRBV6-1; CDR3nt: TGTGCCAGCAGCCCCAGGGGGACAGTCGATGAAAAACTGTTTTTT; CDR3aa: CASSPRGTVDEKLFF
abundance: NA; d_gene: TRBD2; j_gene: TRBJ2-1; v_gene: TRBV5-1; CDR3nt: TGCGCCAGCAGCTTAGCAGCGGGGGGGGGCAATGAGCAGTTCTTC; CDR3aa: CASSLAAGGGNEQFF
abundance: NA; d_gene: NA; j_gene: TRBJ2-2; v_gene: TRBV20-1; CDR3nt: TGCAGTGCTAGAGATCAGGAGCTAACCGGGGAGCTGTTTTTT; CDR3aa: CSARDQELTGELFF
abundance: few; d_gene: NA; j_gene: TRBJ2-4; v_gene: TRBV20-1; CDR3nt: TGCAGTGCTAGACTCCCCGGAAGGAAAGCTCTGGGAAACATTCAGTACTTC; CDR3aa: CSARLPGRKALGNIQYF
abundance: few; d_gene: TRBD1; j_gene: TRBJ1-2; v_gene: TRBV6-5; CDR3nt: TGTGCCAGCAGTTTTACAGGGGCCTATGGCTACACCTTC; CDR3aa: CASSFTGAYGYTF
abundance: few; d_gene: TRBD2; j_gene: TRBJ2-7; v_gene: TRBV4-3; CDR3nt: TGCGCCAGCAGCCAACTCCCCGGGACTAGCGGCGGTCACGAGCAGTACTTC; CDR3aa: CASSQLPGTSGGHEQYF
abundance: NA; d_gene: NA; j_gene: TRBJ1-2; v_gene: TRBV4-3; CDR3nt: TGCGCCAGCAGCCAAGATTACGGGGGACATGGCTACACCTTC; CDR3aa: CASSQDYGGHGYTF
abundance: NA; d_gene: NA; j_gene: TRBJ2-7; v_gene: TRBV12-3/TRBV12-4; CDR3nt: TGTGCCAGCAGGGGGGTGCGGGCTGGCGAGCAGTACTTC; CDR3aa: CASRGVRAGEQYF
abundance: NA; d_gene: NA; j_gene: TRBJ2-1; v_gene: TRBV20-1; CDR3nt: TGCAGTGCTAGAGATGAGGTCACAGACCGAAGGAATGAGCAGTTCTTC; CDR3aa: CSARDEVTDRRNEQFF
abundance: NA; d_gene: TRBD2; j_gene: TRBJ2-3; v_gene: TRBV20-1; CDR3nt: TGCAGTGCTAGACCCTCTAGCGGGAGAACAGATACGCAGTATTTT; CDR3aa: CSARPSSGRTDTQYF
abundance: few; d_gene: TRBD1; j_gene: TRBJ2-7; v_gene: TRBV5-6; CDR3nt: TGTGCCAGCAGCGCGGACAGGTGGTTCTACGAGCAGTACTTC; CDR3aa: CASSADRWFYEQYF
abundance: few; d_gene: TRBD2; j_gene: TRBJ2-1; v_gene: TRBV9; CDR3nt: TGTGCCAGCAGCGTACCCGGGACTAGCAACAATGAGCAGTTCTTC; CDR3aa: CASSVPGTSNNEQFF
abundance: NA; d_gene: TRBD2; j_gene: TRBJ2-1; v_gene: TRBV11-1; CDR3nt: TGTGCCAGCAGGCCCGGGACTAGCGGGAGGACCCTCTACAATGAGCAGTTCTTC; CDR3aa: CASRPGTSGRTLYNEQFF
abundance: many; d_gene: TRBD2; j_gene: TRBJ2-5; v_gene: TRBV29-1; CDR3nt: TGCAGCGGGTTTGGGGCTAGCGGGAGAAGGGACCAAGAGACCCAGTACTTC; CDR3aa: CSGFGASGRRDQETQYF
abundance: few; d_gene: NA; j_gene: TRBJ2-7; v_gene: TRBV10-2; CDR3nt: TGCGCCTCTGGGTGGAGTGGGGAGCAGTACTTC; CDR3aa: CASGWSGEQYF
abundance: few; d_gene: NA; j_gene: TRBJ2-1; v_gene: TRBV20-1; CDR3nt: TGCAGTGCTAGATGGCGGAATGGGAATGAGCAGTTCTTC; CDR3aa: CSARWRNGNEQFF
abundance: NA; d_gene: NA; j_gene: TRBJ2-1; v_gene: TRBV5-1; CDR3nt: TGCGCCAGCAGCCCGGCAGGACTACTTTGGAATGAGCAGTTCTTC; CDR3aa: CASSPAGLLWNEQFF
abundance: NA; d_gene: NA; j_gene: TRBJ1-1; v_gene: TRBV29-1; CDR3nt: TGCAGCGTTGAGACGGGGGTGAACACTGAAGCTTTCTTT; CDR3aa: CSVETGVNTEAFF
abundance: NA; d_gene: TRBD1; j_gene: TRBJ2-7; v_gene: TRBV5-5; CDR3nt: TGTGCCAGCAGCTTGGAAGGTTGGACAGGGGGCTTCGAGCAGTACTTC; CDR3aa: CASSLEGWTGGFEQYF
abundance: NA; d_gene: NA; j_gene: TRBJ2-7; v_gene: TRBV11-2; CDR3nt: TGTGCCAGCAGTTGGACCGGCGAGCAGTACTTC; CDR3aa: CASSWTGEQYF
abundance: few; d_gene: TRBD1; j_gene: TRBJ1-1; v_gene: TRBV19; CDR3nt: TGTGCCAGTAGTATAGATCTGACAGGGGAAAGGACTGAAGCTTTCTTT; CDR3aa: CASSIDLTGERTEAFF
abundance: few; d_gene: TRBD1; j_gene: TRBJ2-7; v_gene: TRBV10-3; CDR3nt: TGTGCCATCAGCGCCACAGGGGACAGCTCCTACGAGCAGTACTTC; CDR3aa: CAISATGDSSYEQYF
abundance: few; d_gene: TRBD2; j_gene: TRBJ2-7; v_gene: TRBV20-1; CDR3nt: TGCAGTGCTTTGGGACTAGCGGGACACGAGCAGTACTTC; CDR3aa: CSALGLAGHEQYF
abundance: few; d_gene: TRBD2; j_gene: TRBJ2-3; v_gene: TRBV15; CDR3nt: TGTGCCACCAGCAGGAGGGGACTAGCGGGAGGAGATACGCAGTATTTT; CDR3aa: CATSRRGLAGGDTQYF
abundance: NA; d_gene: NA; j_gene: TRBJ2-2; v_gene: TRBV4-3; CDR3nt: TGCGCCAGCAGCCAAGACAGGGACGGGGAGCTGTTTTTT; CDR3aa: CASSQDRDGELFF
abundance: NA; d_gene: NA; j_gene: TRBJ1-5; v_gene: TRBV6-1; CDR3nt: TGTGCCAGCAGTGAGTGGCAGGCCAATCAGCCCCAGCATTTT; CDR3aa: CASSEWQANQPQHF
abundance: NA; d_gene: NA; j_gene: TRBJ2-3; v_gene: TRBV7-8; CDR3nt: TGTGCCAGCAGCGGACAGTGGACAGATACGCAGTATTTT; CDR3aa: CASSGQWTDTQYF
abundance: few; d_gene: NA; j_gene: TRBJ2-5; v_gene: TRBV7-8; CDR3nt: TGTGCCAGCAGCTCCTTCCAAGAGACCCAGTACTTC; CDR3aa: CASSSFQETQYF
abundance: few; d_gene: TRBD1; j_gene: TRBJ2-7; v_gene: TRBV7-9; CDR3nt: TGTGCCAGCAGCTCAGCCGGGACAGGGTTTTACGAGCAGTACTTC; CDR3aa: CASSSAGTGFYEQYF